This record looks at one T cell receptor beta chain sequence and its context. Under the authors' procedure: ImmunoSEQ junction-only sequences lacked quality scores, so their filtering differed. Here immunoSEQ multiplex PCR was the method, and the copy in TCRdb shows in-frame clones only, minus some. That table is the source of V, J and clone size, and D and trimming were worked out from the DNA. The sample yields around 500,000 clones, approximately 80% seen once. The sample originates from a study of shared clonotypes between healthy human individuals. Across the whole study: With ages of 18 to 49, the donors were two women and a few men.

Donors comprised only Caucasian adults living in Nashville, Tennessee. The V and J ends lost 10 bases and 8 bases, in that order; junction bases with no gene match: 9. The CDR3 is made up of 13 amino acids. Germline V CDR1 and CDR2: MDHEN, SYDVKM. The origin of this receptor is a woman in her forties in good health. Some clones in this sample may be carry-over from other donors' samples. The V call is TRBV28, the J call TRBJ2-1; 9 positions match TRBD2. Specimen: PBMCs. This CDR3 reads CAMAAGGGDEQFF. The CDR3 DNA sequence: TGTGCCATGGCGGCGGGAGGGGGCGATGAGCAGTTCTTC. Together with reference TRBV28 and TRBJ2-1, the CDR3 gives the full variable domain: DVKVTQSSRYLVKRTGEKVFLECVQDMDHENMFWYRQDPGLGLRLIYFSYDVKMKEKGDIPEGYSVSREKKERFSLILESASTNQTSMYLCAMAAGGGDEQFFGPGTRLTVL.